This TCR beta chain emerged from a study of CD8+ T cells in alopecia areata. The study, taken as a whole, reports: Clonality exceeded that of normal scalp in lesional scalp, most notably in alopecia totalis/universalis.

On this clone: Antigen unknown.

RNA extraction was followed by reverse transcription into cDNA, which acted as the sequencing template. The assay was immunoSEQ multiplex PCR, and TCRdb's table has in-frame clones only and misses some. The top ten clones hold approximately 20% of a sample with 160,000 or so clones, less than 65% of them seen once. The CDR3 has 16 residues. Germline CDR1 MNHEY, CDR2 SMNVEV (reference sequence). The V end lost 5 bases, the J end lost 0 bases, and 16 bases lay between the germline ends. This TCR was recovered from a human donor with alopecia areata. This rearrangement joins TRBV27 to TRBJ1-1, with D maybe TRBD1 (6 bases). The specimen was CD8+ T cells sorted from blood, collected at week 0. CDR3 in amino acids: CASSPRQEPMNTEAFF. In nucleotides, the CDR3 is TGTGCCAGCAGTCCCAGACAGGAACCTATGAACACTGAAGCTTTCTTT.